This T cell receptor beta chain was found in a study of vaccination and CD4 T cells after COVID-19. Across the study: Six males and four females, two of them Hispanic, were enrolled as convalescents. Blood was drawn a median around 71 days post second dose, range 14 to 241. The peptides that stimulated the cells were overlapping spike peptides from SARS-CoV-2, HCoV-NL63, HCoV-OC43 and HCoV-229E.

The CDR3 length is 14 residues. Germline CDR1 KGHDR, CDR2 SFDVKD. V was clipped by 3 bases and J by 4 bases, with 10 bases between them. As to this clonotype: Its cognate antigen is unknown.

Time point indicated: late sampling 161 to 241 days after vaccination in a few convalescent patients. The treatment: roughly 10-day PBMC culture with coronavirus spike peptide pools or control peptides (ViraFEST assay). Per-well cultures of two million PBMCs received about 10 IU/ml IL-2 and about 9.6 ug/ml peptide pools. The assay that was used to sequence DNA from cultured CD4+ T cells was the Oncomine TCR Beta short-read assay. TCRdb called the PCR reads again in MiXCR, with one record for every CDR3 protein. The sample holds 20,000 to 25,000 distinct CDR3 sequences, around a third seen once. This TCR derives from a human donor who had recovered from COVID-19. Specimen: CD4+ T cells from blood, cultured in vitro, collected about 7 months after SARS-CoV-2 vaccination. V gene TRBV24-1 combines with J gene TRBJ2-3; D remains unclear. This chain's CDR3 is CATSDPRRADTQYF. The CDR3 DNA reads TGTGCCACCAGTGATCCGAGGCGAGCAGATACGCAGTATTTT.